The 17 T cell receptor beta chains below come from one sample, sequenced in a study of T cell changes during pregnancy in multiple sclerosis. Assay: immunoSEQ multiplex PCR; the TCRdb copy retains only in-frame clones and omits some. The sample carries about 44,000 clones, approximately 96% recorded once. Here the sequenced sample was peripheral blood, taken in the second trimester of pregnancy. Source of these receptors: a female donor with multiple sclerosis, enrolled in a pregnancy study.

This chain connects TRBV28 to TRBJ2-2; D might be TRBD1 (6 bases). The CDR3 contains 14 residues. Germline CDR1 and CDR2: MDHEN and SYDVKM. V lost 5 bases and J lost 5, with 12 bases in between. In nucleotides, the CDR3 is TGTGCCAGCAGTCTAACAGGGCAGACCGGGGAGCTGTTTTTT. Its translation: CASSLTGQTGELFF.

This rearrangement joins TRBV30 to TRBJ1-1, with 7 bases identical to TRBD1. J gave up 6 bases and V 8 bases, and 3 bases lay outside the gene matches. The germline V gene has CDR1 GTSNPN and CDR2 SVGIG (reference sequence). The CDR3 loop spans 10 amino acids. The CDR3 reads CALGGPEAFF. The CDR3 region has the DNA TGTGCCCTAGGGGGCCCTGAAGCTTTCTTT.

The V and J genes are TRBV5-1 and TRBJ1-1; 8 bases fit TRBD1. This CDR3 is built from 14 residues. The V gene end was trimmed by 2 bases and the J gene end by 1 base; junction bases not matched to a gene: 1. Germline CDR1 reads SGHRS; CDR2 reads YFSETQ. The DNA for the CDR3 is TGCGCCAGCAGCTTAACAGGGGGGAACACTGAAGCTTTCTTT. Translating gives CASSLTGGNTEAFF.

The genes are TRBV21-1 and TRBJ1-5; TRBD1, the table's D call, lacks a check against the DNA. TRBV21-1 constitutes a pseudogene. This CDR3 has 16 amino acids. CDR3 loop: CASRWTGAWCNQPQHF. The DNA of the CDR3 is TGTGCCAGCAGATGGACAGGGGCCTGGTGCAATCAGCCCCAGCATTTT.

The rearrangement uses TRBV6-1 and TRBJ2-2; D perhaps matches TRBD2 (5 bases). This CDR3 spans 13 amino acids. Germline-derived CDR1 and CDR2 are MNHNS and SASEGT. V was trimmed by 10 bases and J by 7 bases, leaving 16 bases between them. The CDR3 DNA reads TGTGCCACCGGCCTCCTAGGGAGCGGGGAGCTGTTTTTT. Its protein is CATGLLGSGELFF.

This chain connects TRBV7-3 to TRBJ2-6; D is perhaps TRBD2 (6 bases). CDR3 length equals 16 residues. Per germline, CDR1 SGHTA and CDR2 FQGTGA. V was pared by 5 bases and J by 7 bases, with 18 bases between. The CDR3 loop is CASSGAGPRGANVLTF. CDR3 sequence (DNA): TGTGCCAGCAGCGGGGCGGGACCGAGAGGAGCCAACGTCCTGACTTTC.

The rearrangement joins TRBV19 to TRBJ2-3; D possibly corresponds to TRBD2 (5 bases). The V end was cut by 2 bases, the J end by 7 bases, with 10 bases between. Germline assignment: CDR1 LNHDA and CDR2 SQIVND (reference sequence). This CDR3 has 13 residues. CDR3 sequence: CASSIKPGYTQYF. CDR3 in DNA: TGTGCCAGTAGTATAAAGCCGGGATATACGCAGTATTTT.

With respect to this clone: At one of its ends the junction is not consistent with the germline gene, which may arise from a read error. Other DNA sequences in this sample translate to the same CDR3. The chain joins TRBV4-1 to TRBJ2-5, with TRBD1 matching 10 bases. Germline V gene data show CDR1 as MGHRA and CDR2 as YSYEKL. The CDR3 runs to 14 residues. As DNA, the CDR3 is TGCGCCAGCAGCCCCTGGACAGGGGGAGAGACCCAATACTTC. It encodes CASSPWTGGETQYF.

This clone was observed once. The J gene is TRBJ2-3, the V gene TRBV10-1, with D hard to call. This CDR3 has 15 amino acids. Germline values: CDR1 WNHNN, CDR2 SYGVQD (reference sequence). Trimming took off 3 bases at V and 1 base at J, with 11 bases between the two ends. CDR3 residues: CASSENPSRTDTQYF. The DNA of the CDR3 is TGCGCCAGCAGTGAAAATCCGTCTCGCACAGATACGCAGTATTTT.

The chain recombines TRBV2 with TRBJ1-1, with TRBD1 as a possible D gene (5 bases). CDR3 length equals 18 residues. CDR1 and CDR2 (germline): SNHLY, FYNNEI. Trimming pared 4 bases from V and 2 bases from J, leaving 23 bases between. CDR3 protein: CASSGDRGRSRFNTEAFF. The CDR3 coding sequence is TGTGCCAGCAGTGGGGACCGGGGGAGGAGTAGATTCAACACTGAAGCTTTCTTT.

In its sample, this clone was seen once. The genes are TRBV5-1 and TRBJ1-5; TRBD1 is a possible D gene (5 bases). In germline, CDR1 is SGHRS, CDR2 YFSETQ. The CDR3 covers 13 residues. With 1 base removed from V and 7 bases from J, the gap between germline ends came to 9 bases. DNA for the CDR3: TGCGCCAGCAGCTTGCATCGGGGGCAGCCCCAGCATTTT. Translating it yields CASSLHRGQPQHF.

This clone was found once. The J gene is TRBJ2-7, the V gene TRBV14; 9 positions match TRBD2. The CDR3 extends over 15 amino acids. The germline gives CDR1 SGHDN, CDR2 FVKESK. With V trimmed by 1 base and J by 3 bases, 4 bases remained unmatched. CDR3 amino acids: CASSQVSGSIYEQYF. The CDR3 DNA sequence: TGTGCCAGCAGCCAAGTTAGCGGGAGTATCTACGAGCAGTACTTC. The variable domain in full, completed from reference TRBV14 and TRBJ2-7, reads EAGVTQFPSHSVIEKGQTVTLRCDPISGHDNLYWYRRVMGKEIKFLLHFVKESKQDESGMPNNRFLAERTGGTYSTLKVQPAELEDSGVYFCASSQVSGSIYEQYFGPGTRLTVT.

The chain joins TRBV19 to TRBJ2-1, with 8 nucleotides matching TRBD2. Germline V gives CDR1 LNHDA, CDR2 SQIVND (reference sequence). This CDR3 contains 13 residues. V shed 4 bases and J 10 bases; nucleotides not matched to a gene: 6. CDR3 loop: CASSTGRAGEQFF. CDR3 nucleotides: TGTGCCAGTAGTACCGGGAGGGCCGGGGAGCAGTTCTTC.

The V call is TRBV6-6, the J call TRBJ2-3; D is uncertain. Germline V gene lookup returns CDR1 MNHNY and CDR2 SVGAGI (reference sequence). The CDR3 covers 11 residues. The V end was cut by 4 bases, the J end by 4 bases, with 3 bases between. The DNA for the CDR3 is TGTGCCAGCAGTTCGGCAGATACGCAGTATTTT. Amino acid sequence: CASSSADTQYF.

This clone was observed a single time. This chain connects TRBV28 to TRBJ2-7, with TRBD1 identical over 7 bases. Germline V gene sequence: CDR1 MDHEN, CDR2 SYDVKM. The CDR3 is 13 amino acids. The ends lost 4 bases at V and 3 bases at J; junction bases unmatched: 3. The CDR3 reads CASSSGQDYEQYF. CDR3 DNA: TGTGCCAGCAGTTCCGGACAGGACTACGAGCAGTACTTC.

The V call is TRBV28, the J call TRBJ1-2; TRBD1 matches at 7 bases. Germline-derived CDR1 and CDR2 are MDHEN and SYDVKM. V was clipped by 10 bases and J by 4 bases; unmatched bases: 18. The CDR3 runs 16 residues. This chain's CDR3 is CATGSLLTGVGYGYTF. CDR3 coding DNA: TGTGCCACCGGAAGCCTCCTAACAGGGGTGGGCTATGGCTACACCTTC.

The chain couples TRBV4-3 to TRBJ2-2; weak D call: TRBD1 (5 bases). There are 17 residues in the CDR3. The V gene lost 3 bases and the J gene lost 5 bases, with 19 bases spanning the gap. Germline V gene sequence: CDR1 LGHNA, CDR2 YSLEER. CDR3 residues: CASSHPSARESTGELFF. In DNA form, the CDR3 reads TGCGCCAGCAGCCACCCCTCGGCCAGGGAATCGACCGGGGAGCTGTTTTTT.